This passage covers 17 T cell receptor beta chains from one sample sequenced in a study of radiotherapy plus CTLA-4 blockade in lung cancer. Repertoires were generated with immunoSEQ multiplex PCR, while TCRdb's copy carries only in-frame clones and drops some. This table has about 98,000 clones, roughly 88% appearing once. Sequencing used peripheral blood, obtained from a patient treated with radiotherapy plus ipilimumab. These receptors all stem from a human donor with non-small cell lung cancer that progressed on radiotherapy plus ipilimumab.

This chain links TRBV2 with TRBJ2-7; D unclear. The CDR3 contains 11 residues. The V gene's germline CDR1 is SNHLY and CDR2 FYNNEI. V lost 2 bases, J lost 8 bases, and 7 bases lay in between. CDR3 sequence reads: CASSELRQQYF. The DNA of the CDR3 is TGTGCCAGCAGTGAACTCCGACAGCAGTACTTC.

The rearrangement joins TRBV2 to TRBJ1-5; D call uncertain. With 6 bases removed from V and 2 bases from J, the gap between germline ends came to 11 bases. Germline V gene lookup returns CDR1 SNHLY and CDR2 FYNNEI. This CDR3 has 14 residues. CDR3 loop: CASSPGRGNQPQHF. CDR3 nucleotide sequence: TGTGCCAGCAGCCCCGGACGGGGCAATCAGCCCCAGCATTTT. The variable domain in full, with the rest retrieved from reference TRBV2 and TRBJ1-5, is EPEVTQTPSHQVTQMGQEVILRCVPISNHLYFYWYRQILGQKVEFLVSFYNNEISEKSEIFDDQFSVERPDGSNFTLKIRSTKLEDSAMYFCASSPGRGNQPQHFGDGTRLSIL.

This clone was seen once. This chain links TRBV2 with TRBJ1-4; 11 nucleotides align to TRBD1. From germline, CDR1 is SNHLY and CDR2 FYNNEI. The ends lost 6 bases at V and 5 bases at J; junction bases unmatched: 2. CDR3 length: 14 amino acids. The CDR3 bases are TGTGCCAGCAGCGGGGACAGGGGGAATGAAAAACTGTTTTTT. It is translated as CASSGDRGNEKLFF.

V is TRBV7-9 and J is TRBJ2-3; 8 nucleotides agree with TRBD1. Trimming took 5 bases from V and 3 from J; bases not matched to a gene: 10. The germline V gene has CDR1 SEHNR and CDR2 FQNEAQ (reference sequence). The CDR3 sequence is 16 residues long. CDR3 sequence reads: CASSPQTGVVTDTQYF. In DNA form, the CDR3 reads TGTGCCAGCAGCCCACAGACAGGGGTGGTAACAGATACGCAGTATTTT.

The V gene is TRBV7-3, the J gene TRBJ2-7; the D is unclear. The CDR3 covers 15 residues. From germline, CDR1 is SGHTA and CDR2 FQGTGA. With 2 bases removed from V and 4 bases from J, the gap between germline ends came to 15 bases. For the CDR3, the DNA is TGTGCCAGCAGCTTAGGCGCGTCCCCCTGGTACGAGCAGTACTTC. This gives the protein CASSLGASPWYEQYF.

The chain recombines TRBV4-1 with TRBJ2-7; D gene uncertain. CDR1 and CDR2 (germline): MGHRA, YSYEKL. CDR3 length equals 14 residues. V lost 2 bases to trimming and J lost 6 bases, with 14 bases between them. CDR3 sequence (DNA): TGCGCCAGCAGCCAACGGTCCGCCTTGAGCGAGCAGTACTTC. Its translation is CASSQRSALSEQYF.

This chain connects TRBV5-4 to TRBJ2-7; 12 bases are a match to TRBD1. The CDR3 is 16 amino acids. The germline V gene encodes CDR1 SGHNT and CDR2 YYREEE (reference sequence). V shed 5 bases, J shed 5 bases, and the junction held 11 bases outside the gene matches. The CDR3 reads CASSKTPGQGAHEQYF. The CDR3 DNA reads as TGTGCCAGCAGTAAGACCCCGGGACAGGGGGCCCACGAGCAGTACTTC.

V gene TRBV21-1 combines with J gene TRBJ2-3; the DNA was not compared with TRBD2, the D call given in the table. TRBV21-1 is given as a pseudogene. This CDR3 region has 17 residues. CDR3 DNA sequence: TGTGCCAGCAGCCGACTCCAGACTAGCGGATACACAGATACGCAGTATTTT. This gives the protein CASSRLQTSGYTDTQYF.

The CDR3 spells CSVGGSGNEQFF. CDR3 coding DNA: TGCAGCGTTGGGGGATCGGGCAATGAGCAGTTCTTC. The gene calls are TRBV29-1 and TRBJ2-1, with D unresolved. The ends were cut back, 4 bases at V and 6 bases at J, with 10 bases in the middle. The length of the CDR3 is 12 residues. The germline gives CDR1 SQVTM, CDR2 ANQGSEA.

This clone was counted once. The CDR3 nucleotides read TGCGCCAGCAGCCAAGTGTGGACAGGGGGTTTTAATGAGCAGTTCTTC. Protein product: CASSQVWTGGFNEQFF. V gene TRBV4-1 combines with J gene TRBJ2-1; the match to TRBD1 covers 10 bases. The V and J ends lost 1 base and 7 bases, in that order; junction bases with no gene match: 7. The CDR3 has 16 amino acids. CDR1 MGHRA and CDR2 YSYEKL come from the germline V gene.

The gene calls are TRBV12-5 and TRBJ2-3, with a possible D match to TRBD1 (5 bases). Germline lookup yields CDR1 LGHNT and CDR2 FRNRAP. V lost 6 bases and J 0 bases, leaving 19 bases between the germline ends. The CDR3 length is 17 residues. CDR3 loop: CASGPGQLIPSTDTQYF. CDR3 DNA: TGTGCTAGTGGCCCAGGGCAGTTGATTCCTAGCACAGATACGCAGTATTTT.

The rearrangement uses TRBV19 and TRBJ1-5; D not certain. CDR3 length: 12 amino acids. CDR1 and CDR2 from the germline V gene are LNHDA and SQIVND (reference sequence). The V gene lost 5 bases and the J gene lost 5 bases, with 7 bases spanning the gap. CDR3 nucleotides: TGTGCCAGTAGTCCGTCGTATCAGCCCCAGCATTTT. The encoded protein is CASSPSYQPQHF.

The rearrangement uses TRBV5-1 and TRBJ2-1; TRBD2 agrees at 7 bases. V shed 7 bases, J shed 0 bases, and the junction held 7 bases outside the gene matches. Germline values: CDR1 SGHRS, CDR2 YFSETQ. The CDR3 totals 15 residues. This chain's CDR3 is CASGLLADSYNEQFF. The CDR3 DNA sequence: TGCGCCAGCGGACTCCTAGCGGACTCCTACAATGAGCAGTTCTTC.

This sequence joins TRBV9 and TRBJ2-2; D unclear. The V end lost 0 bases, the J end lost 7 bases, and 7 bases lay between the germline ends. The germline CDR1 and CDR2 sequences are SGDLS and YYNGEE. The CDR3 is made up of 13 amino acids. CDR3: CASSVAPVGELFF. CDR3 bases: TGTGCCAGCAGCGTAGCGCCCGTCGGGGAGCTGTTTTTT.

The J gene is TRBJ1-2, the V gene TRBV19; D not resolved. This CDR3 spans 13 amino acids. V was clipped by 1 base and J by 4 bases, with 7 bases between them. The germline CDR1 and CDR2 sequences are LNHDA and SQIVND (reference sequence). CDR3 amino acids: CASSIGGVYGYTF. The CDR3 nucleotides read TGTGCCAGTAGTATAGGGGGAGTCTATGGCTACACCTTC.

CDR3 in amino acids: CASRETGRNEAFF. As DNA, the CDR3 is TGTGCCAGCAGGGAGACAGGTCGGAATGAAGCTTTCTTT. The V and J genes are TRBV6-6 and TRBJ1-1; the D gene is possibly TRBD1 (6 bases). This CDR3 is built from 13 residues. V lost 6 bases, J lost 7 bases, and 15 bases lay in between. Germline V gene data show CDR1 as MNHNY and CDR2 as SVGAGI (reference sequence).

The J gene is TRBJ1-1, the V gene TRBV12-5; D unclear. The CDR3 is 14 amino acids. From germline, CDR1 is LGHNT and CDR2 FRNRAP. V lost 4 bases and J 3 bases, leaving 12 bases between the germline ends. In DNA form, the CDR3 reads TGTGCTAGTGGTTCGGTCAGTGCACACACTGAAGCTTTCTTT. Its protein product is CASGSVSAHTEAFF.